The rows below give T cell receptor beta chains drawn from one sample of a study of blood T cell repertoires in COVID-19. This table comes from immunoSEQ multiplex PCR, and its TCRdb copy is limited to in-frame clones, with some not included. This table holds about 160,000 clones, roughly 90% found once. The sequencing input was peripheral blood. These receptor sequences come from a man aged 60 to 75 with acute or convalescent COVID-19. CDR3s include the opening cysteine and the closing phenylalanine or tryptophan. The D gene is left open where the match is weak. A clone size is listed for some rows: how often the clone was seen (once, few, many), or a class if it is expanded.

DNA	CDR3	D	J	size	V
TGTGCCAGCAGCACCGGGACAGGGATTTTATATGAGCAGTTCTTC	CASSTGTGILYEQFF	TRBD1	TRBJ2-1	.	TRBV7-6
TGTGCCAGCACCCAAGGCGGGTTGCCCCAGCATTTT	CASTQGGLPQHF	.	TRBJ1-5	.	TRBV6-5
TGTGCCAGCAGCTCAACGTCCGGGACAGGACGAACCGGGGAGCTGTTTTTT	CASSSTSGTGRTGELFF	TRBD1	TRBJ2-2	.	TRBV7-6
TGTGCCACCAGTGATCGGGGTTCGAGGGATGGCTACACCTTC	CATSDRGSRDGYTF	.	TRBJ1-2	once	TRBV24-1
TGTGCCAGCAGCCAAGAGGACAGAAGCTCCTACGAGCAGTACTTC	CASSQEDRSSYEQYF	.	TRBJ2-7	.	TRBV4-2
TGTGCCAGTAGTAGGGGACAGGGAATGAGGGCTTTCTTT	CASSRGQGMRAFF	TRBD1	TRBJ1-1	.	TRBV19
TGCGCCAGCAGTACACGGACAGGGAGGAATTCACCCCTCCACTTT	CASSTRTGRNSPLHF	TRBD1	TRBJ1-6	.	TRBV10-2
TGTGCCAGCAGTTACGGGGGGTTCAAAAATCAGCCCCAGCATTTT	CASSYGGFKNQPQHF	.	TRBJ1-5	.	TRBV6-2/TRBV6-3
TGTGCCAGCAGCCCGGGGGTCTCTGGAAACACCATATATTTT	CASSPGVSGNTIYF	.	TRBJ1-3	few	TRBV4-2
TGTGCCAGTAGCCGACAGCTCATTTCTGGAAACACCATATATTTT	CASSRQLISGNTIYF	.	TRBJ1-3	.	TRBV9
TGTGCCAGCAGCTTGGGAGGAGACCTCTACGAGCAGTACTTC	CASSLGGDLYEQYF	.	TRBJ2-7	.	TRBV5-6
TGTGCCAGCAGCGTAGGACAGAACACCGGGGAGCTGTTTTTT	CASSVGQNTGELFF	.	TRBJ2-2	few	TRBV9
TGTGCCAGTAGTATGACAGGGAGAAATGAGCAGTTCTTC	CASSMTGRNEQFF	TRBD1	TRBJ2-1	.	TRBV19
TGTGCCAGCAGGGACAGCAACTATGGCTACACCTTC	CASRDSNYGYTF	.	TRBJ1-2	.	TRBV2
TGTGCCTGGAGTGTACGGGGTGGTGCTCAGCCCCAGCATTTT	CAWSVRGGAQPQHF	.	TRBJ1-5	.	TRBV30
TGTGCCAGTAAATCCGTAGAGCCCTATGGCTACACCTTC	CASKSVEPYGYTF	.	TRBJ1-2	.	TRBV19
TGTGCCAGCAGCCAAGGGCTTGCGGCAGCTCACCTTGGCTACACCTTC	CASSQGLAAAHLGYTF	.	TRBJ1-2	.	TRBV3-1/TRBV3-2
TGTGCCAGCAGCTCCCCGGGACAGGGAACGGAGGGCTATGGCTACACCTTC	CASSSPGQGTEGYGYTF	TRBD1	TRBJ1-2	.	TRBV11-2
TGTGCCTGGGAACAGGGGCCTGAAGCTTTCTTT	CAWEQGPEAFF	TRBD1	TRBJ1-1	once	TRBV30
TGCGCCAGCAGCCAAGATCAGGGTATCTATGGCTACACCTTC	CASSQDQGIYGYTF	.	TRBJ1-2	.	TRBV4-1
TGTGCCAGCAGCCTCTGGGGGGACCCTACCGGGGAGCTGTTTTTT	CASSLWGDPTGELFF	.	TRBJ2-2	.	TRBV27
TGTGCCAGCAGCCCGAACAGGCTATCGAACACCGGGGAGCTGTTTTTT	CASSPNRLSNTGELFF	.	TRBJ2-2	.	TRBV7-6
TGTGCCAGCAGCCCGGGACAGGAGGTTCACACCATATATTTT	CASSPGQEVHTIYF	TRBD1	TRBJ1-3	.	TRBV25-1
TGTGCCTGGAAACAGGCCGTCTCTGGAAACACCATATATTTT	CAWKQAVSGNTIYF	.	TRBJ1-3	.	TRBV30
TGTGCCAGCAGCGTAGCGAGGAGCGGGGGGGCTGGAACAGATACGCAGTATTTT	CASSVARSGGAGTDTQYF	TRBD2	TRBJ2-3	.	TRBV9
TGTGCCAGCACCGGGGGACAGGGCTACACCTTC	CASTGGQGYTF	TRBD1	TRBJ1-2	.	TRBV25-1
TGTGCCAGCAGACCGGGACAGGGTTTTTCCTACGAGCAGTACTTC	CASRPGQGFSYEQYF	.	TRBJ2-7	.	TRBV21-1
TGTGCCAGCAGTGACGGGACAGCGGGTGAAAAACTGTTTTTT	CASSDGTAGEKLFF	TRBD1	TRBJ1-4	.	TRBV25-1